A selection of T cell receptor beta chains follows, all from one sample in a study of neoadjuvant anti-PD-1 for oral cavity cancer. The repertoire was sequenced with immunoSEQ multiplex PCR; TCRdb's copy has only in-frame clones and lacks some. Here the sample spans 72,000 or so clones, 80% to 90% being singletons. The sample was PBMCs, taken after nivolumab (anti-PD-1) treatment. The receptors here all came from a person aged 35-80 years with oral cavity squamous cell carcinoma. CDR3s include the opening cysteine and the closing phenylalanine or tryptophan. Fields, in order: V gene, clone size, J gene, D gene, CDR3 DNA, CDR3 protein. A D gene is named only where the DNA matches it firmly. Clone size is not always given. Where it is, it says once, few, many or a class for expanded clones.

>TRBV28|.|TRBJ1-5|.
TGTGCCAGCAGTCAACACCAGCCCCAGCATTTT
CASSQHQPQHF
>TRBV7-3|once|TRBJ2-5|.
TGTGCCAGCAGCTTAGGGGTTGAAGAGACCCAGTACTTC
CASSLGVEETQYF
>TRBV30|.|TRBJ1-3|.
TGTGCCTGGAGTAGAGGGACTGGAAACACCATATATTTT
CAWSRGTGNTIYF
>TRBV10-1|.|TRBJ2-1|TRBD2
TGCGCCAGCAGTGAGTCGGGGACTAGCGGGAGAGGGAATGAGCAGTTCTTC
CASSESGTSGRGNEQFF
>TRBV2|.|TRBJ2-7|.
TGTGCCAGCAGTCCGAAGGGGACCTACGAGCAGTACTTC
CASSPKGTYEQYF
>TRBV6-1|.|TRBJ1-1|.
TGTGCCAGCAGAGAGGACATTCACACTGAAGCTTTCTTT
CASREDIHTEAFF
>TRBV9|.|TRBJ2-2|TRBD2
TGTGCCAGCAGCTCCGCGGGGGGGCTTACCGGGGAGCTGTTTTTT
CASSSAGGLTGELFF
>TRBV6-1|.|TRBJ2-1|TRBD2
TGTGCCAGCAGTGAGGGCCCAGCGGGGGATGAGCAGTTCTTC
CASSEGPAGDEQFF
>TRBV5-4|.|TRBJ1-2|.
TGTGCCAGCAGCTTGGATGCGGGACGAAATTATGGCTACACCTTC
CASSLDAGRNYGYTF
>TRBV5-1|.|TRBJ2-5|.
TGCGCCAGCAGCTTGGAAATGACCGGGGGCGGGACCCAGTACTTC
CASSLEMTGGGTQYF
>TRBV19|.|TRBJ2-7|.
TGTGCCAGTAGTATTGTGGGGGAAGAGCAGTACTTC
CASSIVGEEQYF
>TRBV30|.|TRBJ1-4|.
TGTGCCTGGAGCCCGGGTCGCGAACTGTTTTTT
CAWSPGRELFF
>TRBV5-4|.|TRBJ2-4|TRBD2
TGTGCCAGCAGCCCCGGCGGGGGAGTGAACATTCAGTACTTC
CASSPGGGVNIQYF
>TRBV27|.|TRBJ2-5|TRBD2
TGTGCCAGCAGGCCAGCGGGGGCGGAGACCCAGTACTTC
CASRPAGAETQYF
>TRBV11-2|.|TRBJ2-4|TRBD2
TGTGCCAGCAGCCCTGGACTAGCGGGAGGGCAAAACATTCAGTACTTC
CASSPGLAGGQNIQYF
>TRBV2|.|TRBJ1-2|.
TGTGCCAGCAGTGCGTGGGGCTACACCTTC
CASSAWGYTF
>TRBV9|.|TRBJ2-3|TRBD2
TGTGCCAGCAGCGTAGGCACTAGCGGGGGGGCAAGAGATACGCAGTATTTT
CASSVGTSGGARDTQYF
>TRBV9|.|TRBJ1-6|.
TGTGCCAGCAGCGTAGCGGCAATAAACTCACCCCTCCACTTT
CASSVAAINSPLHF
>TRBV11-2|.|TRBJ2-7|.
TGTGCCAGCAGCTTAGACGTCGGACACGCTTACGAGCAGTACTTC
CASSLDVGHAYEQYF
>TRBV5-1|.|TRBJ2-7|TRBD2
TGCGCCAGCAGCTTTGGGGGACTAGCGTCTTCCGAGCAGTACTTC
CASSFGGLASSEQYF
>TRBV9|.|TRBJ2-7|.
TGTGCCAGCAGCGACGGCAGCGCTTACGAGCAGTACTTC
CASSDGSAYEQYF
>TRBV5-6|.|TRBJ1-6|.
TGTGCCAGCAGCTTGTATAGGCAGAGCTCCTATAATTCACCCCTCCACTTT
CASSLYRQSSYNSPLHF
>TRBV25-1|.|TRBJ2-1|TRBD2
TGTGCCAGCTCCTCGACTAGCGGGGGATACAATGAGCAGTTCTTC
CASSSTSGGYNEQFF
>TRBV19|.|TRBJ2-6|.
TGTGCCAGTAGTACCTCCTCTGGGGCCAACGTCCTGACTTTC
CASSTSSGANVLTF
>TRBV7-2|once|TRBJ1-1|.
TGTGCCAGCAGCCTCGCTTCCTACACTGAAGCTTTCTTT
CASSLASYTEAFF
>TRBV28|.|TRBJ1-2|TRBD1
TGTGCCAGCAGTACCTTGGGACAGGGAGGCTATGGCTACACCTTC
CASSTLGQGGYGYTF
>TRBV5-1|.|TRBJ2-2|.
TGCGCCAGCAGCTTAAACCTCCCGACCGGGGAGCTGTTTTTT
CASSLNLPTGELFF
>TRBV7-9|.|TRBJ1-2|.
TGTGCCAGCAGCTCCCGCCGAGCCGGGGGGGGTTCTGGTTATGGCTACACCTTC
CASSSRRAGGGSGYGYTF
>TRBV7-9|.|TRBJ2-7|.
TGTGCCAGCAGCCCACATAGGGGATATTCCTACGAGCAGTACTTC
CASSPHRGYSYEQYF
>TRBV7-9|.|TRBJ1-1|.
TGTGCCAGCACCCGCTTAGGCAACACTGAAGCTTTCTTT
CASTRLGNTEAFF
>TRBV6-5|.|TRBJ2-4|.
TGTGCCAGCACCCCAGGGGGGGCAAACATTCAGTACTTC
CASTPGGANIQYF
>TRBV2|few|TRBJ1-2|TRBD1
TGTGCCGGACAGGGGCGTGACTATGGCTACACCTTC
CAGQGRDYGYTF
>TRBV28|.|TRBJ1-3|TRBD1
TGTGCCAGCAGGACAGGGACGAGCTCTGGAAACACCATATATTTT
CASRTGTSSGNTIYF
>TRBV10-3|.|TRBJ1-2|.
TGTGCCATCAGTGAGCCAAACACGTATGGCTACACCTTC
CAISEPNTYGYTF
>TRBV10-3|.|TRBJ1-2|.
TGTGCCATCACCATACAGGGTGCACGGGGCTACACCTTC
CAITIQGARGYTF
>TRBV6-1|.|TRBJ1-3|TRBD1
TGTGCCAGCAGTGAAGCGGTAGGACAGGGTCTCTCTGGAAACACCATATATTTT
CASSEAVGQGLSGNTIYF
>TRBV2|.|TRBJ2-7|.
TGTGCCAGCACAAGATCCAGATTTAGGCTCGAGCAGTACTTC
CASTRSRFRLEQYF